The text below deals with one T cell receptor (beta chain). The V end was cut by 4 bases, the J end by 2 bases, with 21 bases between. This CDR3 comprises 18 residues. Per germline, CDR1 LNHDA and CDR2 SQIVND (reference sequence). This sample is drawn from a study of T cell changes during pregnancy in multiple sclerosis. Sequenced by immunoSEQ multiplex PCR; TCRdb stores in-frame clones only, minus some. The repertoire holds about 120,000 clones, with approximately 93% as singletons. Sequenced material: peripheral blood, taken before pregnancy. The source is a female donor with multiple sclerosis, enrolled in a pregnancy study. This rearrangement joins TRBV19 to TRBJ1-5; D gene uncertain. CDR3 amino acids: CASSKVGPREGGNQPQHF. Written as DNA, the CDR3 is TGTGCCAGTAGTAAAGTTGGTCCGAGGGAAGGAGGCAATCAGCCCCAGCATTTT.